What follows are 30 T cell receptor beta chains derived from one specimen sequenced in a study of T cell responses to AZD1222 COVID-19 vaccine. Using immunoSEQ multiplex PCR, the repertoire was profiled, and TCRdb retains in-frame clones only, with some absent. This sample yields approximately 80,000 clones, of which roughly nine tenths are seen a single time; 24% belongs to the top ten. The sample was peripheral blood, taken on day 0 of AZD1222 vaccination. The source is an adult in good health.

This chain joins TRBV30 and TRBJ1-6, with D possibly being TRBD1 (5 bases). Germline CDR1 GTSNPN, CDR2 SVGIG (reference sequence). The CDR3 runs to 17 residues. Trimming left V 2 bases short and J 5 bases short, with 19 bases between. The CDR3 nucleotides read TGTGCCTGGAGTTCAAGAACCGGGACCGAGAATAATTCACCCCTCCACTTT. This translates into CAWSSRTGTENNSPLHF.

The rearrangement uses TRBV12-5 and TRBJ1-1; D is unclear. The V gene's germline CDR1 is LGHNT and CDR2 FRNRAP. Trimming removed 6 bases from V and 0 bases from J, with 11 bases in between. This CDR3 has 14 residues. CDR3 nucleotide sequence: TGTGCTAGTGGCACTGAGACGGTGAACACTGAAGCTTTCTTT. Its translation: CASGTETVNTEAFF.

Notes on this clone: One end of the junction does not line up with germline, which may come from a read error. The rearrangement links TRBV7-3 to TRBJ1-1; D remains unclear. Germline V gene sequence: CDR1 SGHTA, CDR2 FQGTGA. This CDR3 spans 12 amino acids. In DNA form, the CDR3 reads TGTGCCAGCAGCCTACCCAACAGTGAAGCTTTCTTT. Translation: CASSLPNSEAFF.

This clone has just a few counts. The chain is built from TRBV19 and TRBJ2-2; the D gene is possibly TRBD1 (6 bases). Per germline, CDR1 LNHDA and CDR2 SQIVND (reference sequence). Between the trimmed V and J ends, which lost 9 bases and 8 bases, there was a span of 10 bases. CDR3 length: 11 amino acids. The CDR3 reads CASLQGGELFF. The CDR3 DNA sequence: TGTGCCAGCCTACAGGGAGGGGAGCTGTTTTTT.

V usage is TRBV7-2 and J usage is TRBJ2-2; 14 bases line up with TRBD2. V was clipped by 0 bases and J by 13 bases; unmatched bases: 7. CDR1 is SGHTA and CDR2 is FQGNSA in the germline V gene. The CDR3 contains 16 residues. CDR3 nucleotides: TGTGCCAGCAGCTTAGCGACTAGCGGGAGGGAAGTAGGGCTGTTTTTT. This gives the protein CASSLATSGREVGLFF.

CDR3 DNA: TGTGCCAGCAGCCCAAACGGACAGGGCACTGAAGCTTTCTTT. This codes for CASSPNGQGTEAFF. V gene TRBV6-2 or TRBV6-3 combines with J gene TRBJ1-1; 8 nucleotides match TRBD1. Trimming took 6 bases from V and 4 from J; bases not matched to a gene: 7. Looked up from germline, CDR1 is MNHEY and CDR2 is SVGEGT. The CDR3 sequence is 14 residues long.

V and J are TRBV7-2 and TRBJ1-2; 7 bases agree with TRBD1. V trimming: 3 bases; J trimming: 6 bases; junction bases outside the gene matches: 7. This CDR3 comprises 14 residues. CDR1 is SGHTA, CDR2 FQGNSA, per germline. The CDR3 DNA reads as TGTGCCAGCAGCTTGGATTGGGACAGACATGGCTACACCTTC. It specifies CASSLDWDRHGYTF.

The gene calls are TRBV5-1 and TRBJ1-1; a weak D match, TRBD1 (5 bases). Germline V gives CDR1 SGHRS, CDR2 YFSETQ. Deletions cut 3 bases from V and 2 bases from J, with 11 bases between. This CDR3 is 14 amino acids long. CDR3 nucleotides: TGCGCCAGCAGCTCTGGGGGGTATAACACTGAAGCTTTCTTT. Amino acid sequence: CASSSGGYNTEAFF.

The rearrangement uses TRBV28 and TRBJ2-2, with 7 positions matching TRBD1. Trimming removed 7 bases from V and 4 bases from J; junction bases left unmatched: 6. CDR3 length equals 14 residues. Germline CDR1 reads MDHEN; CDR2 reads SYDVKM. Here the CDR3 reads CASTSGTATGELFF. The CDR3 region has the DNA TGTGCCAGCACCTCTGGGACAGCCACCGGGGAGCTGTTTTTT.

This chain connects TRBV2 to TRBJ1-2; D remains ambiguous. The CDR3 has 11 residues. V gave up 8 bases and J gave up 6 bases, with 10 bases separating them. Germline V lookup: CDR1 SNHLY, CDR2 FYNNEI. This CDR3 reads CASRGMDGYTF. CDR3 sequence (DNA): TGTGCCAGCCGTGGGATGGATGGCTACACCTTC.

This clone showed up just once. The chain uses TRBV28 and TRBJ2-5; D is perhaps TRBD2 (6 bases). The V and J ends lost 6 bases and 3 bases respectively, with 17 bases between them. The CDR3 totals 15 residues. CDR1 is MDHEN and CDR2 is SYDVKM in the germline V gene. The CDR3 region has the DNA TGTGCCAGCAGATTGGGCGCCGGCGGGGAAGAGACCCAGTACTTC. It translates to CASRLGAGGEETQYF.

The rearrangement links TRBV20-1 to TRBJ2-4; D call uncertain. Germline CDR1 is DFQATT and CDR2 is SNEGSKA (reference sequence). CDR3 length: 15 residues. Trimming removed 3 bases from V and 0 bases from J, with 12 bases in between. The DNA for the CDR3 is TGCAGTGCTAGTCCTTCAGTTCTAGCCAAAAACATTCAGTACTTC. Its protein is CSASPSVLAKNIQYF.

The chain is built from TRBV10-3 and TRBJ1-2; no clear D. Germline CDR1 is ENHRY and CDR2 is SYGVKD. This CDR3 has 14 amino acids. The V gene lost 4 bases and the J gene lost 6 bases, with 15 bases spanning the gap. This CDR3 is CAISVLGLGDGYTF. In DNA form, the CDR3 reads TGTGCCATCAGTGTTTTAGGGCTAGGAGATGGCTACACCTTC.

V and J are TRBV6-5 and TRBJ2-1; 10 bases map to TRBD1. The CDR3 is 15 residues long. V shed 6 bases, J shed 3 bases, and the junction held 5 bases outside the gene matches. CDR1 MNHEY and CDR2 SVGAGI come from the germline V gene. CDR3 coding DNA: TGTGCCAGCAGCCCCGGGACAGGGGTCTACAATGAGCAGTTCTTC. It codes for CASSPGTGVYNEQFF.

The gene calls are TRBV19 and TRBJ1-1; tentatively, D is TRBD1 (5 bases). The CDR3 contains 13 residues. CDR1 is LNHDA, CDR2 SQIVND, per germline (reference sequence). V lost 3 bases, J lost 6 bases, and 11 bases lay in between. This CDR3 reads CASSILGDSEAFF. CDR3 sequence (DNA): TGTGCCAGTAGTATTTTAGGGGATTCTGAAGCTTTCTTT.

This chain uses TRBV28 with TRBJ1-2, with no clear D. Trimming left V 4 bases short and J 1 base short, with 13 bases between. The CDR3 is 15 residues long. CDR1 MDHEN and CDR2 SYDVKM come from the germline V gene. The DNA of the CDR3 is TGTGCCAGCAGTTCGCCGACGGGTTTTAACTATGGCTACACCTTC. This translates into CASSSPTGFNYGYTF.

V usage is TRBV7-2 and J usage is TRBJ2-2, with no clear D. The CDR3 sequence is 15 residues long. CDR1 and CDR2 from the germline V gene are SGHTA and FQGNSA. V lost 3 bases, J lost 1 base, and 9 bases lay in between. This CDR3 is CASSFRAQNTGELFF. The CDR3 DNA reads TGTGCCAGCAGCTTCCGGGCACAGAACACCGGGGAGCTGTTTTTT.

This clone was picked up one time. The chain carries TRBV5-1 and TRBJ2-5; a possible D gene is TRBD1 (6 bases). The CDR3 totals 15 residues. Germline CDR1 and CDR2: SGHRS and YFSETQ. Trimming took off 0 bases at V and 5 bases at J, with 14 bases between the two ends. The CDR3 DNA reads as TGCGCCAGCAGCTTGGGACAGGTGTTGCAGGAGACCCAGTACTTC. Protein product: CASSLGQVLQETQYF.

V is TRBV27 and J is TRBJ2-1; no definite D call. With 3 bases removed from V and 11 bases from J, the gap between germline ends came to 17 bases. The CDR3 is 14 residues long. Germline V gene data show CDR1 as MNHEY and CDR2 as SMNVEV (reference sequence). The CDR3 is CASSLDLKEMKQFF. The CDR3 region has the DNA TGTGCCAGCAGTTTGGACCTCAAAGAGATGAAGCAGTTCTTC.

This clone was observed once. The chain carries TRBV6-5 and TRBJ2-7; D is possibly TRBD1 or TRBD2 (5 bases each). Germline values: CDR1 MNHEY, CDR2 SVGAGI. V shed 6 bases and J shed 6 bases, with 18 bases lying between them. The CDR3 has 14 amino acids. Here the CDR3 reads CASRPQGSSGEQYF. CDR3 sequence (DNA): TGTGCCAGCAGGCCTCAGGGTTCAAGCGGCGAGCAGTACTTC.

The chain has TRBV7-2 and TRBJ2-7; TRBD1 aligns across 7 bases. The V segment lost 5 bases and the J segment 7 bases; nucleotides outside the gene matches: 17. The CDR3 has 16 residues. CDR1 and CDR2 (germline): SGHTA, FQGNSA. DNA of the CDR3: TGTGCCAGCAGCCGTTACAGGGGCGCCGATTTTAGGGAGCAGTACTTC. Protein: CASSRYRGADFREQYF. The whole variable domain, remainder taken from reference TRBV7-2 and TRBJ2-7, is GAGVSQSPSNKVTEKGKDVELRCDPISGHTALYWYRQSLGQGLEFLIYFQGNSAPDKSGLPSDRFSAERTGGSVSTLTIQRTQQEDSAVYLCASSRYRGADFREQYFGPGTRLTVT.

The rearrangement links TRBV19 to TRBJ1-1, with 8 positions matching TRBD1. This CDR3 is built from 14 residues. Germline loops: CDR1 LNHDA, CDR2 SQIVND (reference sequence). Trimming at V came to 7 bases and at J to 3 bases, leaving 7 bases not matched to a gene. The CDR3 protein is CASTSDRGDTEAFF. The CDR3 coding sequence is TGTGCCAGTACCTCCGACAGGGGAGACACTGAAGCTTTCTTT.

The rearrangement joins TRBV5-1 to TRBJ1-3; D possibly corresponds to TRBD1 (5 bases). This CDR3 comprises 14 residues. Trimming took off 1 base at V and 7 bases at J, with 12 bases between the two ends. Germline V lookup: CDR1 SGHRS, CDR2 YFSETQ. The CDR3 nucleotides are TGCGCCAGCAGCTTGATGTCGGGGGAGAACACCATATATTTT. It is translated as CASSLMSGENTIYF.

The chain combines TRBV5-4 with TRBJ2-5; D remains ambiguous. Trimming cost V 2 bases and J 4 bases, with 15 bases left between them. Germline lookup yields CDR1 SGHNT and CDR2 YYREEE (reference sequence). The CDR3 consists of 15 residues. CDR3 sequence: CASSLKRSLGETQYF. The CDR3 DNA sequence: TGTGCCAGCAGCTTAAAAAGATCGCTGGGAGAGACCCAGTACTTC.

This clone was detected a few times. The chain has TRBV19 and TRBJ1-4; no clear D gene. The CDR3 sequence is 13 residues long. Germline CDR1 reads LNHDA; CDR2 reads SQIVND (reference sequence). Trimming pared 6 bases from V and 8 bases from J, leaving 13 bases between. CDR3 protein: CASRVPAGEKLFF. In nucleotides, the CDR3 is TGTGCCAGTAGGGTGCCGGCGGGGGAAAAACTGTTTTTT.

The CDR3 reads CASSGDSRPYEQYF. The CDR3 DNA reads TGTGCCAGCAGTGGGGACAGCCGACCCTACGAGCAGTACTTC. This chain links TRBV25-1 with TRBJ2-7; 7 bases are a match to TRBD1. V was pared by 4 bases and J by 2 bases, with 5 bases of the junction left unmatched. This CDR3 is 14 amino acids long. Per germline, CDR1 MGHDK and CDR2 SYGVNS.

This clone was seen just once. This chain joins TRBV18 and TRBJ1-4, with D possibly being TRBD1 (5 bases). V was cut by 1 base and J by 1 base, with 25 bases left in between. The CDR3 runs to 21 residues. Germline V gives CDR1 KGHSH, CDR2 LQKENI. CDR3 sequence: CASSPRGTRPGQSGTNEKLFF. Here the CDR3 DNA reads TGTGCCAGCTCACCACGGGGGACCCGGCCGGGTCAAAGCGGAACTAATGAAAAACTGTTTTTT. Based on the CDR3 plus reference TRBV18 and TRBJ1-4, the full variable domain is NAGVMQNPRHLVRRRGQEARLRCSPMKGHSHVYWYRQLPEEGLKFMVYLQKENIIDESGMPKERFSAEFPKEGPSILRIQQVVRGDSAAYFCASSPRGTRPGQSGTNEKLFFGSGTQLSVL.

This sequence joins TRBV18 and TRBJ1-3; 9 bases are a match to TRBD1. CDR1 KGHSH and CDR2 LQKENI come from the germline V gene. The ends lost 3 bases at V and 8 bases at J; junction bases unmatched: 8. CDR3 size: 15 residues. The CDR3 DNA reads TGTGCCAGCTCACCGGGACAGGGAGTGGGAGACACCATATATTTT. This encodes CASSPGQGVGDTIYF.

This chain uses TRBV18 with TRBJ2-3; unclear D gene. Trimming removed 0 bases at V and 0 bases at J, with 7 bases between. Germline V gives CDR1 KGHSH, CDR2 LQKENI. This CDR3 has 15 residues. The CDR3 coding sequence is TGTGCCAGCTCACCACCGTGGCCTAGCACAGATACGCAGTATTTT. Its protein is CASSPPWPSTDTQYF.

The rearrangement uses TRBV7-9 and TRBJ2-1; no clear D gene. V gave up 5 bases and J gave up 11 bases, with 10 bases separating them. CDR3 size: 11 residues. Germline values: CDR1 SEHNR, CDR2 FQNEAQ (reference sequence). The CDR3 loop reads CASSPELKQFF. For the CDR3, the DNA is TGTGCCAGCAGCCCGGAACTTAAGCAGTTCTTC.